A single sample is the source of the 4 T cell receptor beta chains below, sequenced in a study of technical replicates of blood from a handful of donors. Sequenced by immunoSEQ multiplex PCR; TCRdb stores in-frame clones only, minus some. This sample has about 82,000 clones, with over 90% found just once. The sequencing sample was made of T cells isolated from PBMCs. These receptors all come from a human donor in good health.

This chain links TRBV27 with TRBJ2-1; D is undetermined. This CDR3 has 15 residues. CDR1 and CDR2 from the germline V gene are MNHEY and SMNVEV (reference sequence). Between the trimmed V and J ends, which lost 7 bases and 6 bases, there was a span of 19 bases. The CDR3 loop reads CASTRGNPAINEQFF. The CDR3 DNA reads TGTGCCAGCACCCGAGGTAACCCAGCAATCAATGAGCAGTTCTTC.

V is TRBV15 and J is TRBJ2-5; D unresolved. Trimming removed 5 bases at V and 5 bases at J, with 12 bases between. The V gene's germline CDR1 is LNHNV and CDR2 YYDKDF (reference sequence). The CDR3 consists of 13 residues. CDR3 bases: TGTGCCACCAGCTTGGGCTCCCTGGAGACCCAGTACTTC. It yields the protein CATSLGSLETQYF.

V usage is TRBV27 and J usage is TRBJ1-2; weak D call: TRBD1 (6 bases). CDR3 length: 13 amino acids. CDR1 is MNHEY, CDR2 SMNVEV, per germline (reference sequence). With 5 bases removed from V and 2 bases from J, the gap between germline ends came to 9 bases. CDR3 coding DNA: TGTGCCAGCAGTGTCGGACAGAACTATGGCTACACCTTC. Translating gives CASSVGQNYGYTF.

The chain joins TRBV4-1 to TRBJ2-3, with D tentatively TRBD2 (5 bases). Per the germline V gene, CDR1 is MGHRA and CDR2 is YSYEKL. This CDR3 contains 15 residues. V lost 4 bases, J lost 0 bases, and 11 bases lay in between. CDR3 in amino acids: CASSLSGISTDTQYF. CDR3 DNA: TGCGCCAGCAGCCTTTCCGGGATCAGCACAGATACGCAGTATTTT.